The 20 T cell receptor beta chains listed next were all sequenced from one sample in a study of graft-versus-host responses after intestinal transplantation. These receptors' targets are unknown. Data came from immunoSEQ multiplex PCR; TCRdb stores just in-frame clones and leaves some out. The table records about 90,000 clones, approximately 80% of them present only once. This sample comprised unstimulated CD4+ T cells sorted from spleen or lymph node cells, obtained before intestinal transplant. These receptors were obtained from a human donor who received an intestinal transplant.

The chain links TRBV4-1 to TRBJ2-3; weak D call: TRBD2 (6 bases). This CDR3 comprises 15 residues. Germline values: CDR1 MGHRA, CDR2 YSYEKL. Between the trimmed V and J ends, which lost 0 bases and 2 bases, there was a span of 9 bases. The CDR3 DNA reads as TGCGCCAGCAGCCAAGATCCGGGGGACACAGATACGCAGTATTTT. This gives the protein CASSQDPGDTDTQYF.

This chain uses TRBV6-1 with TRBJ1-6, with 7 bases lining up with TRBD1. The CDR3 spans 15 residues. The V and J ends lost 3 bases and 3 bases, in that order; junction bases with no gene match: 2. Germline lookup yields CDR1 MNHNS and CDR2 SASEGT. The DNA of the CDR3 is TGTGCCAGCAGTGAGGGGGACAGCTATAATTCACCCCTCCACTTT. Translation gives CASSEGDSYNSPLHF.

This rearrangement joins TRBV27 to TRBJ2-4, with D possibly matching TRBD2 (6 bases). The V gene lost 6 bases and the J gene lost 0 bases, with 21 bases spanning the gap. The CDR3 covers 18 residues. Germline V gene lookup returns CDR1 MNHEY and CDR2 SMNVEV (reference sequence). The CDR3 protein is CASRPGVRRGGAKNIQYF. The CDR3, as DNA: TGTGCCAGCAGGCCGGGGGTGCGGCGGGGAGGAGCCAAAAACATTCAGTACTTC.

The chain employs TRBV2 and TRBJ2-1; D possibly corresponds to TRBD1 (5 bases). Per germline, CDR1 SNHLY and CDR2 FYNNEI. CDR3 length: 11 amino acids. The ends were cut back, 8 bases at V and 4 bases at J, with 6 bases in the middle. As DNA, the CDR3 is TGTGCCAGCGGACAATACAATGAGCAGTTCTTC. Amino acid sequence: CASGQYNEQFF.

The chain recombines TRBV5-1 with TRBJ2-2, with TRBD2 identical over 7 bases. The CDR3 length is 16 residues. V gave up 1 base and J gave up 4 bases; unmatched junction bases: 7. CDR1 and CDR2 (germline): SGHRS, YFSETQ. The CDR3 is CASSLRGLEGTGELFF. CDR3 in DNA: TGCGCCAGCAGCTTGAGAGGACTAGAGGGCACCGGGGAGCTGTTTTTT.

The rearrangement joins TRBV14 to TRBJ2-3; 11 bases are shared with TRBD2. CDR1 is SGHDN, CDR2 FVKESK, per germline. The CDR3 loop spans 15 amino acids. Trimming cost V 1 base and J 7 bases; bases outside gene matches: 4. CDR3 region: CASSQVAGGPNTQYF. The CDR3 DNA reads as TGTGCCAGCAGCCAAGTAGCGGGGGGGCCAAATACGCAGTATTTT.

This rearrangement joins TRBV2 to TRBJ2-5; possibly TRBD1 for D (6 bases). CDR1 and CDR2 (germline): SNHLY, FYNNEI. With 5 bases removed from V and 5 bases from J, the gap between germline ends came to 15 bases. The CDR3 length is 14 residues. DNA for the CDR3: TGTGCCAGCAGTCTAACACAGGGATCCGAGACCCAGTACTTC. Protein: CASSLTQGSETQYF.

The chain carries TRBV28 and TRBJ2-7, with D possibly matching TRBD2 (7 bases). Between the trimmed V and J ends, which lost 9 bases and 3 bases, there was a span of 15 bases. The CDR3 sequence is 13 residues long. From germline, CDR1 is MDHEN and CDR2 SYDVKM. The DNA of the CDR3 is TGTGCCAGTTGCGGGGGCCTGTACTACGAGCAGTACTTC. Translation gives CASCGGLYYEQYF.

CDR3 amino acids: CASSEEGGEKLFF. The CDR3 DNA reads TGTGCCAGCAGTGAAGAGGGAGGTGAAAAACTGTTTTTT. This rearrangement joins TRBV6-4 to TRBJ1-4; D unclear. V lost 3 bases to trimming and J lost 7 bases, with 9 bases between them. The germline V gene has CDR1 MRHNA and CDR2 SNTAGT. The CDR3 is 13 amino acids.

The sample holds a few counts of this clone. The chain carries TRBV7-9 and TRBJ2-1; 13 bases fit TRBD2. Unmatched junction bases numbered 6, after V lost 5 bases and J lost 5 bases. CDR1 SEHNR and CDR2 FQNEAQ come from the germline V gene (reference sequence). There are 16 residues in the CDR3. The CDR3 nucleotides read TGTGCCAGCAGCACCACTAGCGGGAGGGAAAACAATGAGCAGTTCTTC. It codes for CASSTTSGRENNEQFF.

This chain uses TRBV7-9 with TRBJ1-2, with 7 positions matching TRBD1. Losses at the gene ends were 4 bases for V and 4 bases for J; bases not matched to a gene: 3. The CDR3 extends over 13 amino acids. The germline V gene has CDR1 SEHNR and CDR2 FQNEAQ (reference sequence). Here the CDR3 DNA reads TGTGCCAGCAGCTCCGACAGGGTCTATGGCTACACCTTC. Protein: CASSSDRVYGYTF.

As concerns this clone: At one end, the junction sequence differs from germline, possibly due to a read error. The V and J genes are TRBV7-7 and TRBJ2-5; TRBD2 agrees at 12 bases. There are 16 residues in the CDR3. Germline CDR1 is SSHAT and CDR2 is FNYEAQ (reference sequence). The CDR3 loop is CASSRTRTSGVETQYF. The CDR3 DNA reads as TGTGCTAGCAGCCGAACTAGGACTAGCGGGGTAGAGACCCAGTACTTC.

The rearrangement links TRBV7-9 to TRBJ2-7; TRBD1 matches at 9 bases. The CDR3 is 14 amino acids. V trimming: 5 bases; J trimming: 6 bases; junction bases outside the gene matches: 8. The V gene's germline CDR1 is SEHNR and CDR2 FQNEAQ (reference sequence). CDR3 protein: CASSPRDRVGEQYF. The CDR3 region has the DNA TGTGCCAGCAGCCCCCGGGACAGGGTCGGCGAGCAGTACTTC.

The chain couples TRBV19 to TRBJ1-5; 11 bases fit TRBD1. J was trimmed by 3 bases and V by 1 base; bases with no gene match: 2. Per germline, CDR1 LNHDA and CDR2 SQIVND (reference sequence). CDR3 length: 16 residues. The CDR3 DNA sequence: TGTGCCAGTAGTATAGGGGACAGGGGGGTCAATCAGCCCCAGCATTTT. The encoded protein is CASSIGDRGVNQPQHF.

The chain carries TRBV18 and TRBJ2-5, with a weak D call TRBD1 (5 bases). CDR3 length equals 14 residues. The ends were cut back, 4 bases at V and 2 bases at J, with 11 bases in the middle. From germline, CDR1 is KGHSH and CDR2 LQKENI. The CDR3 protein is CASSLAAGQETQYF. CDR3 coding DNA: TGTGCCAGCTCACTTGCAGCAGGGCAAGAGACCCAGTACTTC.

CDR3 residues: CASSTGGQETQYF. In DNA form, the CDR3 reads TGTGCCAGTAGTACCGGGGGCCAAGAGACCCAGTACTTC. The chain employs TRBV19 and TRBJ2-5; a possible D gene is TRBD2 (6 bases). Germline CDR1 and CDR2: LNHDA and SQIVND (reference sequence). The CDR3 sequence is 13 residues long. The ends were cut back, 4 bases at V and 1 base at J, with 7 bases in the middle.

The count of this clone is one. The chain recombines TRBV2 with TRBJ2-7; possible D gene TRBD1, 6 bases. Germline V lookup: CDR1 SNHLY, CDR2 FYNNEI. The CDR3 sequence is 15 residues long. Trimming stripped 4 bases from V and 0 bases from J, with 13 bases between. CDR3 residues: CASSAEGDNSYEQYF. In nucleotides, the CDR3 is TGTGCCAGCAGTGCCGAAGGGGACAACTCCTACGAGCAGTACTTC.

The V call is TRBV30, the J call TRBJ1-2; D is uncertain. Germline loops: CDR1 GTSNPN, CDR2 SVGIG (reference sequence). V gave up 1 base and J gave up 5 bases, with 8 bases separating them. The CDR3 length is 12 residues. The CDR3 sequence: CAWSGGEYGYTF. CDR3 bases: TGTGCCTGGAGTGGGGGAGAGTATGGCTACACCTTC. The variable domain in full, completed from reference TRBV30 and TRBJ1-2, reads SQTIHQWPATLVQPVGSPLSLECTVEGTSNPNLYWYRQAAGRGLQLLFYSVGIGQISSEVPQNLSASRPQDRQFILSSKKLLLSDSGFYLCAWSGGEYGYTFGSGTRLTVV.

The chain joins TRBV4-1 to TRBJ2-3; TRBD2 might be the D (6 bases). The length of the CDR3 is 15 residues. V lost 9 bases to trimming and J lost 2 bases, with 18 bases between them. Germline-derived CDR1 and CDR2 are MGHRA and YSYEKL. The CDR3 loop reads CARKALAGNTDTQYF. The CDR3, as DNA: TGCGCCAGAAAAGCGCTGGCGGGGAACACAGATACGCAGTATTTT.

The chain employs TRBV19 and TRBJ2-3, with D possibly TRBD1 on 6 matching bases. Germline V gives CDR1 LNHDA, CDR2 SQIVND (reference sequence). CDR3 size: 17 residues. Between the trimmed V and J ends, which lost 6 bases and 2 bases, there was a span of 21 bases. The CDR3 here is CASSLGWGLGNTDTQYF. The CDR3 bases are TGTGCCAGTAGCCTCGGATGGGGGCTGGGGAACACAGATACGCAGTATTTT. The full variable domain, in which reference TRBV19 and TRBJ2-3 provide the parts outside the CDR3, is DGGITQSPKYLFRKEGQNVTLSCEQNLNHDAMYWYRQDPGQGLRLIYYSQIVNDFQKGDIAEGYSVSREKKESFPLTVTSAQKNPTAFYLCASSLGWGLGNTDTQYFGPGTRLTVL.